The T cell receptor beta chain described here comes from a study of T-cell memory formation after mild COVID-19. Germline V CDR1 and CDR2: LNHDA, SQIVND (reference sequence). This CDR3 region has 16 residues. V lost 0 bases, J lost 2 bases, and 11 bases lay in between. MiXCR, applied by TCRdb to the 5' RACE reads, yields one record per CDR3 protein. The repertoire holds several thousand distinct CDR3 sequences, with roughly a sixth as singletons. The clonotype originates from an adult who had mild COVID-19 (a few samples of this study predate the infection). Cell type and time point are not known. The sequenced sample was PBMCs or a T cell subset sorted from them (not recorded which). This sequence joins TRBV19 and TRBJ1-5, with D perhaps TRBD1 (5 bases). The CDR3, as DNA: TGTGCCAGTAGTATAGATGGGGCAGGAGGCAATCAGCCCCAGCATTTT. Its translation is CASSIDGAGGNQPQHF.